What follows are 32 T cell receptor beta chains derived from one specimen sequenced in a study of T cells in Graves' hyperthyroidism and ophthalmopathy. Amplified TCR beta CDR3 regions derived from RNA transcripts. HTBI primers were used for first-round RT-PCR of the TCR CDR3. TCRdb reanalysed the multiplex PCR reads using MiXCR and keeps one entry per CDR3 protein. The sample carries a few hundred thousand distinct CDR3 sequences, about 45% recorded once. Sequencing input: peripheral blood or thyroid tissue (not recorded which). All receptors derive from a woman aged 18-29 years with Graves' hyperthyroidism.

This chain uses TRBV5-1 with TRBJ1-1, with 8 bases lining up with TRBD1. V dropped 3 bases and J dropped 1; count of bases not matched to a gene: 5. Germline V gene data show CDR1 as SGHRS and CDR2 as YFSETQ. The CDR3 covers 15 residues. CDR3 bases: TGCGCCAGCAGCTCTAGGACAGGGCCGAACACTGAAGCTTTCTTT. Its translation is CASSSRTGPNTEAFF.

In DNA form, the CDR3 reads TGTGCCAGCAGCTTAGTTCAGGGGGCGTCTGGAAACACCATATATTTT. This codes for CASSLVQGASGNTIYF. V gene TRBV7-9 combines with J gene TRBJ1-3, with 8 bases matching TRBD1. The V gene end was trimmed by 1 base and the J gene end by 1 base; junction bases not matched to a gene: 3. The CDR3 consists of 16 residues. Germline CDR1 SEHNR, CDR2 FQNEAQ (reference sequence).

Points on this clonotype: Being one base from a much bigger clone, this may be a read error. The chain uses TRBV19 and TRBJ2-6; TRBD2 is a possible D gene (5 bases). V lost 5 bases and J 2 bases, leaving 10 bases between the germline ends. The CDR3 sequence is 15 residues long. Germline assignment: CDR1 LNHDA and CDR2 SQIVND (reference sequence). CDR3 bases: TGTGCCAGTAGTGACGGGGAGACTGGGGCCAACGTCCTGACTTTC. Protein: CASSDGETGANVLTF.

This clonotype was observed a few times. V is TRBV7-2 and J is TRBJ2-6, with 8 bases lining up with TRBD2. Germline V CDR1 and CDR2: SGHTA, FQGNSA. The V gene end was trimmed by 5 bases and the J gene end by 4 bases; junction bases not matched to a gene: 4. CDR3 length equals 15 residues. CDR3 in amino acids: CASSLRLAGANVLTF. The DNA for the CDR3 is TGTGCCAGCAGCCTGAGACTAGCGGGGGCCAACGTCCTGACTTTC.

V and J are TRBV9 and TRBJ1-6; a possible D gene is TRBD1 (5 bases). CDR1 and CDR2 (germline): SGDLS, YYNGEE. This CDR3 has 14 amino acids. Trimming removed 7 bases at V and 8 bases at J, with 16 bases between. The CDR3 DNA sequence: TGTGCCAGCTCACTGGACATATTTGATTCACCCCTCCACTTT. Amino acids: CASSLDIFDSPLHF. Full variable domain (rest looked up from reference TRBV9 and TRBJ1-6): DSGVTQTPKHLITATGQRVTLRCSPRSGDLSVYWYQQSLDQGLQFLIQYYNGEERAKGNILERFSAQQFPDLHSELNLSSLELGDSALYFCASSLDIFDSPLHFGNGTRLTVT.

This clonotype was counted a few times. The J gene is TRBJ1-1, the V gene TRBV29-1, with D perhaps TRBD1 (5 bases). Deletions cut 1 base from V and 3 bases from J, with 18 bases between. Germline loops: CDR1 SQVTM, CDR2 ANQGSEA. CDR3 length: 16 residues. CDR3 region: CSVEGLMGRAYTEAFF. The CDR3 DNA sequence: TGCAGCGTTGAAGGTCTAATGGGCAGGGCATACACTGAAGCTTTCTTT.

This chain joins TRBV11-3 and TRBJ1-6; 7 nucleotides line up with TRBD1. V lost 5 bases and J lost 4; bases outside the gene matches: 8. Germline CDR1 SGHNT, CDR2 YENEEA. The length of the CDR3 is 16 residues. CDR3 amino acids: CASSPEGTEYNSPLHF. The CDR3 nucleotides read TGTGCCAGCAGCCCCGAGGGGACAGAATATAATTCACCCCTCCACTTT.

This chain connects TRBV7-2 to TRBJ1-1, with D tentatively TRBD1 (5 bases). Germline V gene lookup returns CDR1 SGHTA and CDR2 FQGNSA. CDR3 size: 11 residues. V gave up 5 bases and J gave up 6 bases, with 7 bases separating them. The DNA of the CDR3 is TGTGCCAGCAGCCAACAGGCTGAAGCTTTCTTT. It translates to CASSQQAEAFF.

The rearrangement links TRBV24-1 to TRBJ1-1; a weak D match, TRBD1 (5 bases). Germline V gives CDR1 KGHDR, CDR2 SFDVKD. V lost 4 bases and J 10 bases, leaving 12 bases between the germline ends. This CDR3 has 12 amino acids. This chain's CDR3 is CATSDEAGGAFF. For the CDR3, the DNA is TGTGCCACCAGTGACGAGGCTGGGGGAGCTTTCTTT.

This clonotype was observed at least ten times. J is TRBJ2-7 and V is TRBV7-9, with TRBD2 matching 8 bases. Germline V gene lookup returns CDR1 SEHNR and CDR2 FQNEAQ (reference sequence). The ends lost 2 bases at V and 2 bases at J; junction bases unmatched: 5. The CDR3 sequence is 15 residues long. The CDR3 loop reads CASSLSERGTYEQYF. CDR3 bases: TGTGCCAGCAGCTTAAGCGAGCGGGGGACCTACGAGCAGTACTTC.

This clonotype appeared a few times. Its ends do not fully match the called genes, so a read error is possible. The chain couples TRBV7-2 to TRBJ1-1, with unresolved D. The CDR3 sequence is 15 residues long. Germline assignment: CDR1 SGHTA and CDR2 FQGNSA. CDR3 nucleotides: TGCGCCAGCAGCCCAGTTTTTCAGGTGAACACTGAAGCTTTCTTT. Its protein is CASSPVFQVNTEAFF.

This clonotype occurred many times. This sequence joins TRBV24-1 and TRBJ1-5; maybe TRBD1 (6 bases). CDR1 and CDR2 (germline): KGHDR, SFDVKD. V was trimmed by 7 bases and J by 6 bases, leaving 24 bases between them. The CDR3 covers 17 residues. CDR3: CATRKGEPQGRSQPQHF. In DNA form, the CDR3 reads TGTGCCACCAGGAAGGGGGAACCACAGGGAAGGAGTCAGCCCCAGCATTTT.

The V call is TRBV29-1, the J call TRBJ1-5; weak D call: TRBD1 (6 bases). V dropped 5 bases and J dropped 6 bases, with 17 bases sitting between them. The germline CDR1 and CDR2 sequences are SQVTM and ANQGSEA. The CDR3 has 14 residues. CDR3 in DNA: TGCAGCGTTTCCACGGGGGGCGGCGGTCAGCCCCAGCATTTT. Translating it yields CSVSTGGGGQPQHF.

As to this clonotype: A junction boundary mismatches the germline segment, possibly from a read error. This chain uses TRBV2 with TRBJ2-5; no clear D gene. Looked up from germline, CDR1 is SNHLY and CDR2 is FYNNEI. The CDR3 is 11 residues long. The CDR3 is CASSEMETQHF. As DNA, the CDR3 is TGTGCCAGCAGCGAAATGGAGACCCAGCACTTC.

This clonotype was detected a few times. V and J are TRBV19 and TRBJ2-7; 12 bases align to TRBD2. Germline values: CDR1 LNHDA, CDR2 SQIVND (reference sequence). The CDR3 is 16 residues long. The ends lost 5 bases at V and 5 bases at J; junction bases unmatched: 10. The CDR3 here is CASSFALTSGSDEQYF. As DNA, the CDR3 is TGTGCCAGTAGTTTCGCCCTGACTAGCGGGAGCGACGAGCAGTACTTC. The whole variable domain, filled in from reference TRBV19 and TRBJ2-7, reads DGGITQSPKYLFRKEGQNVTLSCEQNLNHDAMYWYRQDPGQGLRLIYYSQIVNDFQKGDIAEGYSVSREKKESFPLTVTSAQKNPTAFYLCASSFALTSGSDEQYFGPGTRLTVT.

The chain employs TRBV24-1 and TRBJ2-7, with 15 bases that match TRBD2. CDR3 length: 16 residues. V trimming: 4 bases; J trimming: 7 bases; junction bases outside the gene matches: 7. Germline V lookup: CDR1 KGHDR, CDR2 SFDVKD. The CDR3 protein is CATSDPGLAGGAEQYF. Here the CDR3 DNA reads TGTGCCACCAGTGACCCGGGACTAGCGGGAGGAGCTGAGCAGTACTTC.

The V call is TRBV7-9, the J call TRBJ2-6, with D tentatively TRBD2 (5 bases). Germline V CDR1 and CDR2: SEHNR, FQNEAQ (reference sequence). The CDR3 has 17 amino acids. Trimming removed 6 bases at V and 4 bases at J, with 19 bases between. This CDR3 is CASRRPGEGSGANVLTF. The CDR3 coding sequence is TGTGCCAGCAGGCGACCCGGCGAGGGTTCCGGGGCCAACGTCCTGACTTTC.

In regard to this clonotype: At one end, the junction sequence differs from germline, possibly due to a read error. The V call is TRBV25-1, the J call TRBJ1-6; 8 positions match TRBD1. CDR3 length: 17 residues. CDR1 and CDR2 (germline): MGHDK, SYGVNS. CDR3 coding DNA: TGCGCCAGCAGCCAAGAGCAGGGGGCGATCAATAATTCACCCCTCCACTTT. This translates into CASSQEQGAINNSPLHF. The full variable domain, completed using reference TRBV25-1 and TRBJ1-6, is EADIYQTPRYLVIGTGKKITLECSQTMGHDKMYWYQQDPGMELHLIHYSYGVNSTEKGDLSSESTVSRIRTEHFPLTLESARPSHTSQYLCASSQEQGAINNSPLHFGNGTRLTVT.

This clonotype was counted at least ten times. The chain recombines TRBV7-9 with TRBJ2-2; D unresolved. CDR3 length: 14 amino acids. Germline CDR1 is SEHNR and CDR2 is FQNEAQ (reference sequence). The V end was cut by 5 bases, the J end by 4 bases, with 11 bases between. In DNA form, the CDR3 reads TGTGCCAGCAGCCGGCTCACGGGCACCGGGGAGCTGTTTTTT. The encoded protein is CASSRLTGTGELFF. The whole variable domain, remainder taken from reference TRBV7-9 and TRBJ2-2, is DTGVSQNPRHKITKRGQNVTFRCDPISEHNRLYWYRQTLGQGPEFLTYFQNEAQLEKSRLLSDRFSAERPKGSFSTLEIQRTEQGDSAMYLCASSRLTGTGELFFGEGSRLTVL.

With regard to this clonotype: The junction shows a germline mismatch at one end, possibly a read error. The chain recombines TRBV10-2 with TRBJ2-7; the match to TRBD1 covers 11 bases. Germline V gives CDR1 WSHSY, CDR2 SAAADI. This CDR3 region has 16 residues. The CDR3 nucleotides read TGTGCCAGCAGGCCTGGACAGGGGGCGAGGATCTACGAGCAGTACTTC. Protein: CASRPGQGARIYEQYF.

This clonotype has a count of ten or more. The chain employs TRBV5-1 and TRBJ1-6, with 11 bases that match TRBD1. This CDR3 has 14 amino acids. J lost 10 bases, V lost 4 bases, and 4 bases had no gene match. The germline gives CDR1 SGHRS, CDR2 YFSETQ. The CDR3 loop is CASSGGTGGSPLHF. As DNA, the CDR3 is TGCGCCAGCAGCGGCGGGACAGGGGGATCACCCCTCCACTTT.

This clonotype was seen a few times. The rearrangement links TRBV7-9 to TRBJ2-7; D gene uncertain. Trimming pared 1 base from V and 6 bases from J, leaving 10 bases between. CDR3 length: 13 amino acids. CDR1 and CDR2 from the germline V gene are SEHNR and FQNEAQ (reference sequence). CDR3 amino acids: CASSLVFEPEQYF. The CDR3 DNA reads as TGTGCCAGCAGCTTAGTTTTTGAGCCCGAGCAGTACTTC. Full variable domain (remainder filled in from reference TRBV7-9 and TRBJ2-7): DTGVSQNPRHKITKRGQNVTFRCDPISEHNRLYWYRQTLGQGPEFLTYFQNEAQLEKSRLLSDRFSAERPKGSFSTLEIQRTEQGDSAMYLCASSLVFEPEQYFGPGTRLTVT.

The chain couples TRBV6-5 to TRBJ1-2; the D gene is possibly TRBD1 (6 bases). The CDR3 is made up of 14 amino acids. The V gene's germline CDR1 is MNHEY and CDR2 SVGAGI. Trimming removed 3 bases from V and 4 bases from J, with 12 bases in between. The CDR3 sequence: CASSYLGAGYGYTF. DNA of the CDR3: TGTGCCAGCAGTTATCTGGGGGCAGGCTATGGCTACACCTTC.

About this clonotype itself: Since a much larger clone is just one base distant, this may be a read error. The CDR3 DNA follows: TGTGCCAGCAGTTTACCGGCAGGCGTCGAGCAGTACTTC. Translation gives CASSLPAGVEQYF. The rearrangement joins TRBV6-5 to TRBJ2-7; D gene uncertain. The CDR3 runs 13 residues. Trimming shortened V by 4 bases and J by 6 bases, and 13 bases separated the two germline ends. Germline V gives CDR1 MNHEY, CDR2 SVGAGI.

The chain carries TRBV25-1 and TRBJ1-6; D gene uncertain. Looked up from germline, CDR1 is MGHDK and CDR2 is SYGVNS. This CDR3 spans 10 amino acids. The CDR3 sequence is CAGLNSPLHF. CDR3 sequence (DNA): TGTGCAGGGCTTAATTCACCCCTCCACTTT.

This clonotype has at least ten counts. This CDR3 reads CASSATGWYGYTF. In nucleotides, the CDR3 is TGTGCCAGCAGCGCAACAGGGTGGTACGGCTACACCTTC. The chain recombines TRBV7-2 with TRBJ1-2, with a possible D match to TRBD1 (6 bases). Germline V gene lookup returns CDR1 SGHTA and CDR2 FQGNSA. This CDR3 is built from 13 residues. Deletions cut 5 bases from V and 8 bases from J, with 15 bases between.

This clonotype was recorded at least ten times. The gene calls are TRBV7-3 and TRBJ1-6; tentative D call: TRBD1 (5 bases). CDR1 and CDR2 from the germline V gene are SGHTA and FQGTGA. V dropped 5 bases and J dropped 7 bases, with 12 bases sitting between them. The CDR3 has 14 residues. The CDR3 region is CASSPGTANSPLHF. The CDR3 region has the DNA TGTGCCAGCAGCCCCGGGACGGCCAATTCACCCCTCCACTTT.

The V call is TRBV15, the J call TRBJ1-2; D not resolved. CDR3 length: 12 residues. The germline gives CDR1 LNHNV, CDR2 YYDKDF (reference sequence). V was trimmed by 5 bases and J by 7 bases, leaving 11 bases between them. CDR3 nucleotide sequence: TGTGCCACCAGCGGACCGCACTTTGGCTACACCTTC. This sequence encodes CATSGPHFGYTF.

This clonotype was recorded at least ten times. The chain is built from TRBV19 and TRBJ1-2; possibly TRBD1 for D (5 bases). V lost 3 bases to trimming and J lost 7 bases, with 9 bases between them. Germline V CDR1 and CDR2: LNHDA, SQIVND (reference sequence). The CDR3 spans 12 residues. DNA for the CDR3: TGTGCCAGTAGTATGTTCGGGGCTGGCTACACCTTC. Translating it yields CASSMFGAGYTF.

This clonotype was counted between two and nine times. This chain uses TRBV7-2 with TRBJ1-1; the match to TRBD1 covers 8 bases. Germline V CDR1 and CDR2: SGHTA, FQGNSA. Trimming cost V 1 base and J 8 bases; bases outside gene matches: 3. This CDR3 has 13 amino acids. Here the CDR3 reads CASSLGHRGEAFF. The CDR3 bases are TGTGCCAGCAGCTTAGGGCACAGGGGGGAAGCTTTCTTT.

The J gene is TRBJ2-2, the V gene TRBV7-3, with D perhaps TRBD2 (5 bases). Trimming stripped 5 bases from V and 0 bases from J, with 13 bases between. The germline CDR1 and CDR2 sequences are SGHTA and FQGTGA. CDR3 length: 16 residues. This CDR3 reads CASSHALVSNTGELFF. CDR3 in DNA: TGTGCCAGCAGCCACGCACTAGTTTCGAACACCGGGGAGCTGTTTTTT.

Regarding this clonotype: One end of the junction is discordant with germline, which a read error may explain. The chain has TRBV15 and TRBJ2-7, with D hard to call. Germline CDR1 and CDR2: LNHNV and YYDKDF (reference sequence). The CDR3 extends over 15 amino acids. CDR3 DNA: TGTGCCACCGGCAGAGATTTTTCCCCGCTATACGAGCAGTACTTC. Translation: CATGRDFSPLYEQYF.